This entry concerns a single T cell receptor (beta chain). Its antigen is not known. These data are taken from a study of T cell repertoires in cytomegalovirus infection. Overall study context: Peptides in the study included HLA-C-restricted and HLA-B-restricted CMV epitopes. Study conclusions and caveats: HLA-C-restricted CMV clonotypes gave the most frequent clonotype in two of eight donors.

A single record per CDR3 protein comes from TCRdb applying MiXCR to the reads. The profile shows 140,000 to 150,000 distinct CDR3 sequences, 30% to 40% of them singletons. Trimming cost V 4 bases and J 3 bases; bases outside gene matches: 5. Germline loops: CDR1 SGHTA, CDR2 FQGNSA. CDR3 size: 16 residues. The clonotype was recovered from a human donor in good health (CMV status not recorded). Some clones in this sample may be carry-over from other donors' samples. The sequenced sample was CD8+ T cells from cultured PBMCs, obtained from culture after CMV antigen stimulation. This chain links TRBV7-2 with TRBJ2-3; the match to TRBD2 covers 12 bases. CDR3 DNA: TGTGCCAGCAGCTCCCTAGCGGGGGGGGTGACAGATACGCAGTATTTT. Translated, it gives CASSSLAGGVTDTQYF. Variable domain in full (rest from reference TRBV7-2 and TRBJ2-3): GAGVSQSPSNKVTEKGKDVELRCDPISGHTALYWYRQSLGQGLEFLIYFQGNSAPDKSGLPSDRFSAERTGGSVSTLTIQRTQQEDSAVYLCASSSLAGGVTDTQYFGPGTRLTVL.